The 16 T cell receptor beta chains below come from one sample, sequenced in a study of response to subunit inactivated influenza vaccine (dated 2018 in TCRdb). The library came from RT-PCR. For sequencing, an Illumina HiSeq 2500 was employed. TCRdb's own reprocessing of the public reads used fastp at Q25 and MiXCR and kept productive beta chains. Rows matching on CDR3 protein sequence are summarized as one entry with the most common DNA and genes. This sample is represented by approximately 160,000 distinct CDR3 sequences; around a tenth of them were singletons. About a third of the sample belongs to the ten largest clones. The sample consisted of CD8+ T cells sorted from PBMCs, taken 23 months after vaccination. These receptors came from a man between 50 and 69 years old who received an inactivated influenza vaccine. Donor details come from another sample of the same person, matched by shared clones.

This clonotype was detected only a few times. J is TRBJ2-2 and V is TRBV6-5, with 8 bases fitting TRBD2. The J segment lost 4 bases and the V segment lost 2 bases, leaving 6 bases of the junction unmatched. Germline lookup yields CDR1 MNHEY and CDR2 SVGAGI. CDR3 length: 16 residues. The CDR3 region has the DNA TGTGCCAGCAGTTACACGGGAGGACTAGCCACCGGGGAGCTGTTTTTT. This codes for CASSYTGGLATGELFF.

The chain is built from TRBV7-2 and TRBJ2-1, with 9 bases lining up with TRBD1. The V gene end was trimmed by 5 bases and the J gene end by 7 bases; junction bases not matched to a gene: 9. Germline V lookup: CDR1 SGHTA, CDR2 FQGNSA. The CDR3 contains 15 residues. The CDR3 region is CASSPGTGYRNEQFF. Written as DNA, the CDR3 is TGTGCCAGCAGCCCTGGGACAGGGTATAGGAATGAGCAGTTCTTC.

This clonotype appeared a few times. The chain has TRBV4-1 and TRBJ2-1; the match to TRBD2 covers 14 bases. Trimming cost V 4 bases and J 8 bases; bases outside gene matches: 4. CDR3 length equals 15 residues. CDR1 and CDR2 from the germline V gene are MGHRA and YSYEKL. The CDR3 coding sequence is TGCGCCAGCAGCCCGACTAGCGGGGGGGCCGATGAGCAGTTCTTC. Protein: CASSPTSGGADEQFF.

The rearrangement links TRBV24-1 to TRBJ2-6, with TRBD1 matching over 10 bases. The CDR3 runs 17 residues. Trimming took 6 bases from V and 2 from J; bases not matched to a gene: 6. Germline values: CDR1 KGHDR, CDR2 SFDVKD. CDR3 amino acids: CATSQTGGRTGANVLTF. CDR3 coding DNA: TGTGCCACCAGTCAGACAGGGGGCCGGACTGGGGCCAACGTCCTGACTTTC.

This clonotype was recorded at least ten times. The chain employs TRBV7-8 and TRBJ2-1; D tentatively fits TRBD1 or TRBD2 (6 bases each). CDR1 is SGHVS and CDR2 is FQNEAQ in the germline V gene. Between the trimmed V and J ends, which lost 2 bases and 4 bases, there was a span of 9 bases. The CDR3 runs 14 residues. The CDR3 sequence: CASSLRGAYNEQFF. Written as DNA, the CDR3 is TGTGCCAGCAGCTTAAGGGGGGCTTACAATGAGCAGTTCTTC.

The rearrangement uses TRBV11-1 and TRBJ1-2, with 10 bases lining up with TRBD1. Germline V gene lookup returns CDR1 SGHAT and CDR2 FQDESV (reference sequence). Unmatched junction bases numbered 19, after V lost 5 bases and J lost 4 bases. The length of the CDR3 is 19 residues. The CDR3 spells CASSTYLHDRGRVGYGYTF. CDR3 sequence (DNA): TGTGCCAGCAGCACGTACCTCCATGACAGGGGGCGCGTCGGCTATGGCTACACCTTC.

This clonotype has a handful of counts. The chain uses TRBV7-2 and TRBJ1-5, with D unclear. CDR3 length equals 15 residues. V was clipped by 6 bases and J by 4 bases, with 16 bases between them. Per the germline V gene, CDR1 is SGHTA and CDR2 is FQGNSA. The CDR3: CASSSSPGANQPQHF. The CDR3 coding sequence is TGTGCCAGCAGTTCGAGCCCGGGAGCTAATCAGCCCCAGCATTTT.

In its sample, this clonotype was seen a few times. The chain combines TRBV12-3 or TRBV12-4 with TRBJ2-3, with 13 bases lining up with TRBD2. This CDR3 is 15 amino acids long. V lost 6 bases, J lost 6 bases, and 6 bases stayed unmatched. DNA of the CDR3: TGTGCCAGCAGAACTAGCGGGGGGGCCATTGATACGCAGTATTTT. Translating gives CASRTSGGAIDTQYF.

This clonotype was seen a handful of times. This chain connects TRBV29-1 to TRBJ2-2; D may be TRBD1 (6 bases). The V gene's germline CDR1 is SQVTM and CDR2 ANQGSEA. This CDR3 spans 13 amino acids. Trimming left V 3 bases short and J 4 bases short, with 9 bases between. The CDR3 DNA reads as TGCAGCGTTGAGGGGGCAGCCACCGGGGAGCTGTTTTTT. It translates to CSVEGAATGELFF.

This clonotype was counted at least ten times. The rearrangement joins TRBV7-9 to TRBJ2-2; no clear D. CDR1 SEHNR and CDR2 FQNEAQ come from the germline V gene (reference sequence). The germline V and J ends were trimmed by 1 base and 2 bases, with 5 bases remaining between them. CDR3 length: 14 residues. CDR3 sequence (DNA): TGTGCCAGCAGCTTAGGAGTCAACACCGGGGAGCTGTTTTTT. It codes for CASSLGVNTGELFF.

Many counts were recorded for this clonotype. The chain is built from TRBV5-6 and TRBJ2-7; 9 nucleotides line up with TRBD2. The V gene's germline CDR1 is SGHDT and CDR2 YYEEEE. CDR3 length: 15 amino acids. V was pared by 4 bases and J by 2 bases, with 7 bases of the junction left unmatched. CDR3 in amino acids: CASSLLAGGPYEQYF. Here the CDR3 DNA reads TGTGCCAGCAGCCTACTAGCGGGTGGCCCCTACGAGCAGTACTTC.

This clonotype showed up just a few times. J is TRBJ1-1 and V is TRBV7-8, with D maybe TRBD1 (5 bases). CDR1 SGHVS and CDR2 FQNEAQ come from the germline V gene. Trimming left V 1 base short and J 1 base short, with 13 bases between. This CDR3 spans 16 amino acids. The CDR3 DNA follows: TGTGCCAGCAGCTTAGGATTTGGGGGATCGAACACTGAAGCTTTCTTT. It translates to CASSLGFGGSNTEAFF. The complete variable domain, with remaining parts taken from reference TRBV7-8 and TRBJ1-1, reads GAGVSQSPRYKVAKRGQDVALRCDPISGHVSLFWYQQALGQGPEFLTYFQNEAQLDKSGLPSDRFFAERPEGSVSTLKIQRTQQEDSAVYLCASSLGFGGSNTEAFFGQGTRLTVV.

This clonotype was recorded a few times. V gene TRBV7-8 combines with J gene TRBJ1-5, with 7 bases aligning to TRBD1. V lost 5 bases and J lost 6; bases outside the gene matches: 1. The CDR3 spans 12 residues. Germline CDR1 SGHVS, CDR2 FQNEAQ. The CDR3 DNA reads TGTGCCAGCAGCCACAGGGGTCAGCCCCAGCATTTT. Its protein product is CASSHRGQPQHF.

A few counts support this clonotype. This chain connects TRBV24-1 to TRBJ2-1, with D possibly being TRBD2 (6 bases). Trimming removed 2 bases at V and 7 bases at J, with 11 bases between. Germline CDR1 and CDR2: KGHDR and SFDVKD. The CDR3 has 14 amino acids. CDR3 residues: CATSDSRGLNEQFF. The CDR3 region has the DNA TGTGCCACCAGTGATTCTCGGGGACTTAATGAGCAGTTCTTC.

The sample holds a few counts of this clonotype. The V and J genes are TRBV7-9 and TRBJ2-1; D not resolved. The V and J ends lost 7 bases and 5 bases respectively, with 9 bases between them. CDR1 SEHNR and CDR2 FQNEAQ come from the germline V gene (reference sequence). The CDR3 extends over 12 amino acids. The chain's CDR3 is CASNGQNNEQFF. Written as DNA, the CDR3 is TGTGCCAGCAACGGGCAGAACAATGAGCAGTTCTTC.

This clonotype was detected many times. The chain employs TRBV7-9 and TRBJ2-3, with D perhaps matching TRBD2 (7 bases). V dropped 10 bases and J dropped 0 bases, with 14 bases sitting between them. CDR3 length: 14 residues. Per the germline V gene, CDR1 is SEHNR and CDR2 is FQNEAQ (reference sequence). The CDR3 region is CATRGGQSTDTQYF. CDR3 coding DNA: TGTGCCACAAGGGGGGGCCAAAGCACAGATACGCAGTATTTT.